The present TCR beta chain was sequenced within a study of blood T cell repertoires in COVID-19. In the study's own analysis: Estimates of nucleated cell counts were drawn from the amplification of reference gene primers. Here immunoSEQ multiplex PCR was the method, and the copy in TCRdb shows in-frame clones only, minus some. V and J calls and clone size come straight from that table; D and trimming were deduced from the DNA. The sample yields roughly 50,000 clones, 83% seen once. Sequences were obtained from peripheral blood. This clonotype was sampled from a human donor in a cohort sampled during active COVID-19.

For the CDR3, the DNA is TGCGCCAGCAGCCAGGCGACACAGAACACTGAAGCTTTCTTT. It translates to CASSQATQNTEAFF. This sequence joins TRBV4-1 and TRBJ1-1; D uncertain. CDR1 is MGHRA, CDR2 YSYEKL, per germline. The V gene lost 3 bases and the J gene lost 1 base, with 9 bases spanning the gap. This CDR3 is built from 14 residues.